The source of this T cell receptor beta chain is a study of T cell responses to AZD1222 COVID-19 vaccine (dated by TCRdb to 2020 to 2022). A note on the overall study: AZD1222 recipients with second doses at about 4 weeks or about 12 weeks were pooled, because spike-specific TCR depth and breadth did not differ between schedules. TCR sequencing covered 233 trial participants: 207 given two doses of AZD1222 and 26 given two doses of MenACWY control vaccine. Enrollment into the trials was organized by age into subgroups of 18-55, 56-69 and 70-plus years, and those subgroups contained roughly 140, 27 and 60 TCR-sequenced participants, respectively.

The full study reports these points: Most participants were white British and females outnumbered males, and the authors suggested that clonal diversity may have been underestimated. Because no samples from the day 14 peak response were available, repertoires could be characterized only after the peak T cell response. A significant rise in spike-specific TCR breadth and depth was observed after two AZD1222 doses relative to day 0 and relative to MenACWY recipients. In the small 56-69-year group, the increase in depth fell short of significance, most likely because of low power. Epitopes outside the regions mutated in the B.1.351 and B.1.1.7 variants were reportedly recognized by nearly half of the unique spike-specific TCRs. Conclusions about previously exposed vaccinees are limited because only 6 or 7 AZD1222 recipients were SARS-CoV-2 seropositive at baseline. CD4 TCRs associated with the vaccine covered the entire spike protein, and the dominant responses were in regions 160-218 and 743-854.

The time point tag for this specimen amounts to: baseline before first vaccination. Samples from vaccinated people were obtained from the UK trials COV001 and COV002, which included a single-blind randomized controlled phase 2/3 trial of AZD1222 (ChAdOx1 nCoV-19) in healthy adults. For TCRbeta chain sequencing, PBMC samples were collected from trial participants at day 0 and at day 28 after the second dose. In its sample, this clone was seen once. This clone's antigen is unknown. The input lacks base qualities; no much larger clone sits a single base away. V trim: 3 bases; J trim: 2 bases; unmatched bases: 5. The CDR3 has 15 amino acids, counting the end cysteine and phenylalanine. Only the CDR3 region is kept as DNA, spanning 45 bases read in frame from base 1. The germline V gene (reference sequence) sets CDR1 to LNHDA and CDR2 to SQIVND. The CDR3 regions of human TCRbeta chains were analyzed by immunosequencing. As for the authors' bioinformatics: Repertoire TCRs were matched against a reference library of SARS-CoV-2-specific TCRs generated with the MIRA antigen-specificity platform. Breadth was defined as the fraction of unique TCRs that were SARS-CoV-2-associated, and depth was defined as the fraction of total T cells that were SARS-CoV-2-associated. Using the MIRA data, each spike-specific TCR was mapped to the spike region that the TCR reacts to and placed in a CD4 or CD8 class. Log10-transformed breadth and depth values were compared by one-way ANOVA with Sidak's multiple comparisons tests. As stored in TCRdb, this immuneACCESS dataset retains in-frame rearrangements with V and J assigned. A fraction of the clones does not appear; measured against another copy, unresolved V genes explain less than half of the discrepancy, and the remainder lacks a known reason. That table supplies the V and J calls and clone size; D and trimming were determined from the DNA. Across this sample there are some 140,000 clones, with about 90% seen only once. Around 5% of the sample is in the top ten clones.

The starting material was peripheral blood, obtained on day 0 of AZD1222 vaccination. The V and J genes are TRBV19 and TRBJ2-7; TRBD2 agrees with 9 junctional bases. The source of this sequence is an adult in good health. The DNA sequence is given as TGTGCCAGTAGTATCCTCCGCGGGAGGGCCTACGAGCAGTACTTC. It specifies CASSILRGRAYEQYF.